What follows are 13 T cell receptor beta chains derived from one specimen sequenced in a study of cytomegalovirus exposure and HLA in healthy donors. TCRdb keeps only in-frame clones here, not all; method: immunoSEQ multiplex PCR. The data show over 100,000 clones, roughly 90% seen once. The sequenced material came from PBMCs. These receptors all come from a woman between 18 and 29 years old in good health and CMV-seropositive.

The chain joins TRBV5-1 to TRBJ1-1; D remains ambiguous. The germline V gene has CDR1 SGHRS and CDR2 YFSETQ. CDR3 length equals 16 residues. V was cut by 4 bases and J by 1 base, with 17 bases left in between. The CDR3: CASSDSHYRPNTEAFF. The CDR3 DNA is TGCGCCAGCAGCGATTCTCATTACAGACCGAACACTGAAGCTTTCTTT.

The chain recombines TRBV28 with TRBJ2-1; D gene ambiguous. This CDR3 spans 14 amino acids. CDR1 is MDHEN, CDR2 SYDVKM, per germline. V dropped 9 bases and J dropped 3 bases, with 15 bases sitting between them. The CDR3 DNA reads as TGTGCCAGTGCCCGAGCCAATTACTACAATGAGCAGTTCTTC. Translated: CASARANYYNEQFF.

V usage is TRBV9 and J usage is TRBJ1-1; D call uncertain. The CDR3 covers 15 residues. V was pared by 0 bases and J by 1 base, with 10 bases between. CDR1 and CDR2 from the germline V gene are SGDLS and YYNGEE. This CDR3 is CASSVGGQPNTEAFF. The DNA of the CDR3 is TGTGCCAGCAGCGTAGGAGGGCAGCCGAACACTGAAGCTTTCTTT.

V gene TRBV5-6 combines with J gene TRBJ2-7; 7 bases line up with TRBD1. CDR1 is SGHDT and CDR2 is YYEEEE in the germline V gene. This CDR3 region has 17 residues. V lost 0 bases, J lost 2 bases, and 11 bases stayed unmatched. The CDR3 DNA is TGTGCCAGCAGCTTGGGGGTGGACAGGTCATACCCCTACGAGCAGTACTTC. It translates to CASSLGVDRSYPYEQYF. Full variable domain (rest looked up from reference TRBV5-6 and TRBJ2-7): DAGVTQSPTHLIKTRGQQVTLRCSPKSGHDTVSWYQQALGQGPQFIFQYYEEEERQRGNFPDRFSGHQFPNYSSELNVNALLLGDSALYLCASSLGVDRSYPYEQYFGPGTRLTVT.

The rearrangement joins TRBV27 to TRBJ2-2, with 10 positions matching TRBD1. This CDR3 spans 18 amino acids. The ends lost 4 bases at V and 2 bases at J; junction bases unmatched: 10. Germline lookup yields CDR1 MNHEY and CDR2 SMNVEV (reference sequence). In nucleotides, the CDR3 is TGTGCCAGCAGTTGGGGACAGGGGACCTACTACAACACCGGGGAGCTGTTTTTT. Translated: CASSWGQGTYYNTGELFF.

The rearrangement uses TRBV7-2 and TRBJ2-7, with unresolved D. The germline gives CDR1 SGHTA, CDR2 FQGNSA. V was trimmed by 1 base and J by 5 bases, leaving 6 bases between them. The CDR3 sequence is 12 residues long. CDR3 protein: CASSLDFNEQYF. The CDR3 coding sequence is TGTGCCAGCAGCTTAGACTTCAACGAGCAGTACTTC.

The chain joins TRBV29-1 to TRBJ1-2, with D unclear. Germline lookup yields CDR1 SQVTM and CDR2 ANQGSEA. The CDR3 has 12 residues. V was shortened by 3 bases and J by 2 bases, with 7 bases between the two germline ends. The CDR3 sequence: CSVEGWNYGYTF. CDR3 in DNA: TGCAGCGTTGAGGGCTGGAACTATGGCTACACCTTC. The whole variable domain, filled in from reference TRBV29-1 and TRBJ1-2, reads SAVISQKPSRDICQRGTSLTIQCQVDSQVTMMFWYRQQPGQSLTLIATANQGSEATYESGFVIDKFPISRPNLTFSTLTVSNMSPEDSSIYLCSVEGWNYGYTFGSGTRLTVV.

The V gene is TRBV7-8, the J gene TRBJ1-3; 8 bases agree with TRBD1. Unmatched junction bases numbered 7, after V lost 1 base and J lost 2 bases. The germline V gene has CDR1 SGHVS and CDR2 FQNEAQ. This CDR3 has 17 residues. The CDR3 nucleotides are TGTGCCAGCAGCTTAGAAGTCGGGACAGGTCCTGGAAACACCATATATTTT. Translation gives CASSLEVGTGPGNTIYF.

The CDR3 here is CASSLFQRAYEQYF. The CDR3 DNA follows: TGTGCCAGCAGCTTGTTTCAGCGGGCCTACGAGCAGTACTTC. The chain joins TRBV5-5 to TRBJ2-7; possibly TRBD2 for D (6 bases). V lost 1 base to trimming and J lost 2 bases, with 10 bases between them. The length of the CDR3 is 14 residues. CDR1 is SGHKS and CDR2 is YYEKEE in the germline V gene (reference sequence). Supplemented by reference TRBV5-5 and TRBJ2-7, the full variable domain reads DAGVTQSPTHLIKTRGQQVTLRCSPISGHKSVSWYQQVLGQGPQFIFQYYEKEERGRGNFPDRFSARQFPNYSSELNVNALLLGDSALYLCASSLFQRAYEQYFGPGTRLTVT.

This clone has a handful of counts. The chain couples TRBV11-2 to TRBJ1-6; D perhaps matches TRBD1 (5 bases). CDR1 is SGHAT and CDR2 is FQNNGV in the germline V gene. V lost 9 bases to trimming and J lost 5 bases, with 11 bases between them. The CDR3 is made up of 13 amino acids. The CDR3 DNA reads TGTGCCAGTCGTCAGGGCAATAATTCACCCCTCCACTTT. Translation gives CASRQGNNSPLHF.

The rearrangement links TRBV10-3 to TRBJ2-7; TRBD2 might be the D (6 bases). The CDR3 has 16 residues. CDR1 and CDR2 from the germline V gene are ENHRY and SYGVKD. Trimming shortened V by 2 bases and J by 2 bases, and 16 bases separated the two germline ends. The CDR3 region is CAISEGLAIATYEQYF. For the CDR3, the DNA is TGTGCCATCAGTGAGGGGCTAGCGATAGCAACCTACGAGCAGTACTTC.

The CDR3 sequence is CASRQGQFTGELFF. CDR3 nucleotides: TGTGCCAGCAGACAGGGACAGTTTACCGGGGAGCTGTTTTTT. The gene calls are TRBV28 and TRBJ2-2; TRBD1 aligns across 7 bases. Germline trimming cut 6 bases from V and 5 bases from J; bases unmatched to any gene: 6. This CDR3 region has 14 residues. Germline lookup yields CDR1 MDHEN and CDR2 SYDVKM.

This rearrangement joins TRBV30 to TRBJ2-1; no definite D call. Looked up from germline, CDR1 is GTSNPN and CDR2 is SVGIG (reference sequence). V was trimmed by 2 bases and J by 4 bases, leaving 9 bases between them. The CDR3 is 13 residues long. The CDR3 loop is CAWSPGPYNEQFF. Here the CDR3 DNA reads TGTGCCTGGAGTCCGGGTCCTTACAATGAGCAGTTCTTC.